Detailed here is one TCR beta chain. Its binding antigen is unknown. The sample belongs to a study of CXCR3-negative and CXCR3-positive naive CD8 T cells (dated by TCRdb to the late 2010s). Some background on the complete study: Some 130 million TRB reads were obtained in total, roughly 1.5 +/- 0.3 million reads per library. Diversity and physicochemical repertoire analyses were performed on 11 donors pooled from two independent experiments. The TRBV-TRBJ cluster analysis covered naive subsets from several donors and memory cells from 3 donors. Results and caveats for the whole study, not just this receptor: Compared with CXCR3-negative naive cells, CXCR3-positive naive cells had TRB CDR3s with higher hydrophobicity (lower Kidera factor 4), lower energy, and higher strength and volume indices. Similar TRBV-TRBJ usage was shown by naive CXCR3-negative and CXCR3-positive cells from the same donor, whereas distinct patterns were shown by memory cells. Both naive subsets had comparably high repertoire diversity, while memory CD8+ T cells had much lower repertoire diversity. Freshly isolated PBMCs were used for most assays because CXCR3 expression went down partially after cryopreservation. Because surface CD5, which has been linked to self-reactivity in mice, was comparable between naive subsets, TCR interaction strength was also inferred from TRB CDR3 physicochemical properties.

CDR1 and CDR2 (ENHRY, SYGVKD) derive from the germline V gene. From the cysteine up to the phenylalanine, the CDR3 has a length of 16 residues. No DNA is listed. Each CD8+ T cell subset was flow-sorted in triplicate, with approximately 300,000 cells per subset placed directly into RLT lysis buffer. To keep memory contaminants out, a stringent definition of naive CD8+ T cells was applied: CD45RO-CCR7+CD27+CD95-. Peripheral blood mononuclear cells were isolated from buffy coats using standard density gradient centrifugation. Naive CXCR3-negative and CXCR3-positive CD8+ T cells were flow-sorted on a FACSAria III. An RNeasy Mini Kit was used to extract total RNA from the sorted cells. The run used a NextSeq 550. The Human TCR Profiling Kit (MiLaboratory) was used to prepare UMI-labeled 5' RACE TRB cDNA libraries. cDNA synthesis used the entire amount of extracted RNA, and PCR amplification then used the entire amount of cDNA produced. The libraries were made side by side, with each library going through the same number of PCR cycles. Per the source publication's procedure: With a minimum of two reads required per UMI, MIGEC and MiXCR pulled out about 50,000 +/- 10,000 unique UMI-labeled TRB cDNA molecules from each library. On average, each library contained approximately 40,000 +/- 10,000 functional in-frame TRB CDR3 nucleotide clonotypes without stop codons. Diversity metrics, including normalized Shannon-Wiener and Chao1, were computed in VDJtools after downsampling to 5000 UMI-labeled TRB molecules per sample. Clonotype-size-weighted physicochemical properties of the central five CDR3 residues (interaction energy, strength, volume and Kidera factor 4) were computed in VDJtools. TCRdb reprocessed the reads, and each CDR3 protein sequence is entered once, without DNA. TCRdb, not the original authors, processed these V and J calls. The sample has over 150,000 distinct CDR3 sequences on record. Jointly, the top ten make up around 0.5% of the sample.

The clonotype was recovered from a human donor in good health. Some clones in this sample may be carry-over from other donors' samples. This sequence uses TRBV10-3 and TRBJ2-1; TCRdb's D call, TRBD1, is unchecked because there is no DNA. The sequenced material came from naive CXCR3+ CD8+ T cells from blood. The sample's cell subset or site label is to be understood as: CD45RO-CCR7+CD27+CD95- naive CD8+ T cells expressing CXCR3 (TNR3+). The CDR3 here reads CAISESAGGNYNEQFF.